The T cell receptor beta chain under discussion was sequenced for a study of beta chain features in type 1 diabetes. The overall study: Investigators examined 107,917,701 sorted cells across all samples.

This clone was found a few times. Its specificity is unknown. What was sequenced were expressed TCRB transcripts, since all of the isolated RNA had been reverse transcribed. Sequencing used immunoSEQ multiplex PCR; TCRdb keeps in-frame clones, though not all of them. The sample gives approximately 340,000 clones, more than 12% of which show up once; approximately 0.02% is in the top ten. Whole-study findings and limits: Sequencing of cDNA might inflate the share of cells that strongly express TCR.

Germline lookup yields CDR1 SNHLY and CDR2 FYNNEI. Trimming stripped 8 bases from V and 5 bases from J, with 15 bases between. This CDR3 has 13 residues. This TCR was recovered from a woman aged 18-35 years in good health. The sequenced material came from naive CD4+ T cells from blood. V usage is TRBV2 and J usage is TRBJ2-5; the D gene is possibly TRBD2 (5 bases). CDR3 region: CASRRGSLETQYF. The CDR3 DNA sequence: TGTGCCAGCCGTCGGGGATCATTGGAGACCCAGTACTTC.